The count of the clone carrying this TCR beta chain is one. This sample is part of a study of STAT5B mutations in CD4+ large granular lymphocyte leukemia. Using immunoSEQ multiplex PCR, the repertoire was profiled, and TCRdb retains in-frame clones only, with some absent. The table shows approximately 32,000 clones, with roughly three quarters occurring only once. This TCR derives from a human donor in good health. The sequenced sample was CD4+ T cells from blood buffy coats.

The CDR3 sequence: CASSPTRLAGGAGELFF. The CDR3 DNA reads as TGTGCCAGCAGCCCCACGAGGCTAGCGGGGGGAGCCGGGGAGCTGTTTTTT. The chain uses TRBV7-2 and TRBJ2-2, with TRBD2 matching 11 bases. The junction had 11 bases not matched to a gene; V was cut back by 5 bases and J by 6 bases. The CDR3 consists of 17 residues. Germline-derived CDR1 and CDR2 are SGHTA and FQGNSA.